A selection of T cell receptor beta chains follows, all from one sample in a study of metastatic and nonmetastatic thyroid tumors. Using MiXCR, TCRdb re-called clones from the PCR reads. The repertoire holds tens of thousands of clones, with 14% to 15% as singletons. Input material: blood. All receptors come from a female donor with papillary thyroid cancer or a benign thyroid nodule (not recorded which). Some clones in this sample may be carry-over from other donors' samples. CDR3s include the opening cysteine and the closing phenylalanine or tryptophan. Fields, in order: clone size, CDR3 length, D gene, V gene, J gene, CDR3 DNA, CDR3 protein. D genes are given only for firm matches. Only some rows state a clone size, as once, few, many or a class for expanded clones.

>many|16|TRBD2|TRBV28|TRBJ2-7
TGTGCCAGCACCCCCTGGGCGGGGGGTCCTTCCTACGAGCAGTACTTC
CASTPWAGGPSYEQYF
>many|15|.|TRBV27|TRBJ2-2
TGTGCCAGCAGTTTACAGGGGCAGGTCACCGGGGAGCTGTTTTTT
CASSLQGQVTGELFF
>many|16|.|TRBV9|TRBJ1-1
TGTGCCAGCAGCCCGAGCCCCTCAGGACGGTACACTGAAGCTTTCTTT
CASSPSPSGRYTEAFF
>.|17|.|TRBV5-4|TRBJ2-7
TGTGCCAGCAGCTTGGATTGGTTGCTAGGGGGATTTTACGAGCAGTACTTC
CASSLDWLLGGFYEQYF
>many|16|TRBD1|TRBV2|TRBJ2-7
TGTGCCAGCAGTGAATATCCCGGACAGGGTTCCTACGAGCAGTACTTC
CASSEYPGQGSYEQYF
>.|16|TRBD1|TRBV5-5|TRBJ2-7
TGTGCCAGCAGCCCAAATGCCCGGACAGGTAGATACGAGCAGTACTTC
CASSPNARTGRYEQYF
>many|14|TRBD2|TRBV6-1|TRBJ2-2
TGTGCCAGCAGTTCCCGACCGGGGGGCGGGGAGCTGTTTTTT
CASSSRPGGGELFF
>.|17|TRBD2|TRBV14|TRBJ2-2
TGTGCCAGTAGCTCCCCCGGACTAGCAGGGGACACCGGGGAGCTGTTTTTT
CASSSPGLAGDTGELFF
>.|16|.|TRBV24-1|TRBJ2-2
TGTGCCACCAGTGATGCGGGGTTGGTGAACACCGGGGAGCTGTTTTTT
CATSDAGLVNTGELFF
>many|15|TRBD1|TRBV9|TRBJ2-7
TGTGCCAGCAGCGGTGGGAGGACAGGGGTTAGCGAGCAGTACTTC
CASSGGRTGVSEQYF
>many|15|TRBD1|TRBV24-1|TRBJ2-2
TGTGCCACCAGTGAACAGGGGGCGGACACCGGGGAGCTGTTTTTT
CATSEQGADTGELFF
>.|13|.|TRBV30|TRBJ2-5
TGTGCCTGGAGTGTAGGCGGGAAGGAGACCCAGTACTTC
CAWSVGGKETQYF
>many|14|TRBD2|TRBV7-2|TRBJ2-7
TGTGCCAGCAGCTCCGGACTAGCGGTCTACGAGCAGTACTTC
CASSSGLAVYEQYF
>many|14|TRBD2|TRBV28|TRBJ2-3
TGTGCCAGCGGAGCGGGAACCTTCACAGATACGCAGTATTTT
CASGAGTFTDTQYF
>.|14|TRBD2|TRBV28|TRBJ2-7
TGTGCCAGCAGTTCTATACTAGCGGGAGACGAGCAGTACTTC
CASSSILAGDEQYF
>many|16|TRBD2|TRBV6-4|TRBJ2-1
TGTGCCAGCAGTGAAAATAAGCGGGAGGGACGCAATGAGCAGTTCTTC
CASSENKREGRNEQFF
>many|16|.|TRBV4-1|TRBJ2-2
TGCGCCAGCAGCCCCTCTTCGGGCGGCTACACCGGGGAGCTGTTTTTT
CASSPSSGGYTGELFF
>many|14|.|TRBV19|TRBJ2-2
TGTGCCAGTAGTATAATTGGGGGGCCCGGGGAGCTGTTTTTT
CASSIIGGPGELFF
>many|12|.|TRBV6-1|TRBJ2-1
TGTGCCAGCATGGGACTTTACAATGAGCAGTTCTTC
CASMGLYNEQFF